Listed below are T cell receptor beta chains from one sample, sequenced in a study of T cell repertoires in cytomegalovirus infection. TCRdb called the reads again in MiXCR, with one record for every CDR3 protein. Found here are 480,000 or so distinct CDR3 sequences, 11% of them singletons; the top ten hold roughly 10%. The sequencing input was PBMCs. Receptor source: a human donor in good health (CMV status not recorded). Some clones in this sample may be carry-over from other donors' samples. Both conserved end residues are part of each CDR3. The D gene is left open where the match is weak. Size is omitted from some rows. Given values are once, few, many or a class for expanded clones.

TRBJ1-4 TRBV6-5 few - TGTGCCAGCGATAGTGTCCCTCGGGGTGAAAAACTGTTTTTT CASDSVPRGEKLFF
TRBJ2-1 TRBV11-3 few TRBD2 TGTGCCAGCAGCCTACTCGGCAGGGAGGGCAATGAGCAGTTCTTC CASSLLGREGNEQFF
TRBJ2-5 TRBV23-1 many - TGCAGGAGGACCCAAGAGACCCAGTACTTC CRRTQETQYF
TRBJ2-1 TRBV11-1 many TRBD1 TGTGCCAGCAGCCCGTCAGGGGGAATAAAGTACAATGAGCAGTTCTTC CASSPSGGIKYNEQFF
TRBJ2-2 TRBV5-4 - - TGTGCCAGCAGCTTGGCCATGTCGTGGGCAGAGATTAACACCGGGGAGCTGTTTTTT CASSLAMSWAEINTGELFF
TRBJ2-3 TRBV19 many - TGTGCCAGTAGTTTGATTACCGACAGCACAGATACGCAGTATTTT CASSLITDSTDTQYF
TRBJ2-2 TRBV11-2 many - TGTGCCAGCAGCCCCAGAGGACAGCTCAACACCGGGGAGCTGTTTTTT CASSPRGQLNTGELFF
TRBJ2-3 TRBV18 few TRBD1 TGTGCCAGCTCACCGGGATACTCACAGGGGGATACGCAGTATTTT CASSPGYSQGDTQYF
TRBJ2-2 TRBV5-6 many TRBD2 TGTGCCAGCAGCTTGACGCTAGCGGGATGGGCCGGGGAGCTGTTTTTT CASSLTLAGWAGELFF
TRBJ2-7 TRBV29-1 - TRBD1 TGCAGCGTTTATCCCGGGACAGGCAACTCCTACGAGCAGTACTTC CSVYPGTGNSYEQYF
TRBJ2-3 TRBV2 many TRBD1 TGTGCCAGCAGCCCCGGCGGCGAGGGACAGGCCACAGATACGCAGTATTTT CASSPGGEGQATDTQYF
TRBJ2-1 TRBV7-2 many - TGTGCCAGCAGCCCGGTGGTGGGGGGTTACAATGAGCAGTTCTTC CASSPVVGGYNEQFF
TRBJ1-6 TRBV7-9 few TRBD1 TGTGCCAGCACCCTCGGGACAGGGGGGGGAAATTCACCCCTCCACTTT CASTLGTGGGNSPLHF
TRBJ2-7 TRBV28 - - TGTGCCAGCAGTTTTATCTCCTACGAGCAGTACTTC CASSFISYEQYF
TRBJ2-3 TRBV19 - - TGTGCCAGTAGTTTTCGGGGGATGCCAGATACGCAGTATTTT CASSFRGMPDTQYF
TRBJ1-5 TRBV7-2 many TRBD1 TGTGCCAGCAGCAAGAGACAGGGTGGCAATCAGCCCCAGCATTTT CASSKRQGGNQPQHF
TRBJ2-7 TRBV4-2 many TRBD1 TGTGCCAGCAGCCAAGTTCAGGGGGCATACGAGCAGTACTTC CASSQVQGAYEQYF
TRBJ2-1 TRBV4-2 few TRBD2 TGTGCCAGCAGCCACCTCTTGCGCAAGCGGGGGGATCACAATGAGCAGTTCTTC CASSHLLRKRGDHNEQFF
TRBJ2-7 TRBV5-4 - - TGTGCCAGCAGCTCCCCAGGGGACCCCTACGAGCAGTACTTC CASSSPGDPYEQYF
TRBJ1-2 TRBV3-1 - - TGTGCCAGCAGCCTCTTACTGGGGCACCGGTATGGCTACACCTTC CASSLLLGHRYGYTF
TRBJ2-5 TRBV4-1 many - TGCGCCAGCAGCCAAGAGTCACAGCTACAAGAGACCCAGTACTTC CASSQESQLQETQYF
TRBJ2-3 TRBV11-1 many - TGTGCCAGCAGCTCCCTGAGCGGCCTTCCCACAGATACGCAGTATTTT CASSSLSGLPTDTQYF
TRBJ1-4 TRBV7-2 many TRBD1 TGTGCCAGCAGCCAGACAGGGGCGAATGAAAAACTGTTTTTT CASSQTGANEKLFF
TRBJ2-1 TRBV30 few TRBD1 TGTGCCTGGAGTGTGGGGACAGGGCTCGTTGCACTTAATGAGCAGTTCTTC CAWSVGTGLVALNEQFF
TRBJ2-7 TRBV7-2 many - TGTGCCAGCAGCTTAGGCTCGGGTTTCGGGTACGAGCAGTACTTC CASSLGSGFGYEQYF
TRBJ1-1 TRBV4-1 few TRBD1 TGCGCCAGCAGCCAGGGTGCAGGGGGGATGAACACTGAAGCTTTCTTT CASSQGAGGMNTEAFF
TRBJ1-5 TRBV19 few TRBD1 TGTGCCAGCGTTCCGGGACAGGGGAATCAGCCCCAGCATTTT CASVPGQGNQPQHF
TRBJ2-5 TRBV2 few TRBD1 TGTGCCAGCCTCCGGGACAGCTGGCAAGAGACCCAGTACTTC CASLRDSWQETQYF
TRBJ1-2 TRBV18 many - TGTGCCAGCTCATCACCCGACAGGTTTTTTGTTCCGGGCTTC CASSSPDRFFVPGF
TRBJ2-5 TRBV4-2 - TRBD2 TGTGCCAGCAGCCAAACTAGCGCCGAGACCGAGTACTTC CASSQTSAETEYF
TRBJ2-1 TRBV7-3 many TRBD2 TGTGCCAGCAGCTTGACTAGCGGGACCTACAATGAGCAGTTCTTC CASSLTSGTYNEQFF
TRBJ1-2 TRBV2 - TRBD1 TGTGCCAGACCGACAGGGAGTGGCTACACCTTC CARPTGSGYTF
TRBJ2-7 TRBV29-1 - - TGCAGCGTTGCAGGGGTACCTAGCGACTACGAGCAGTACTTC CSVAGVPSDYEQYF
TRBJ1-5 TRBV6-5 many TRBD1 TGTGCCAGCAGCCGGACAGGGTCGAGCAATCAGCCCCAGCATTTT CASSRTGSSNQPQHF
TRBJ1-5 TRBV20-1 - TRBD1 TGCAGTGCCCCAGCGGGACAGGGCGGCAATCAGCCCCAGCATTTT CSAPAGQGGNQPQHF
TRBJ2-5 TRBV7-2 many - TGTGCCAGCAGCTTAGGACGGGCCAACCAAGAGACCCAGTACTTC CASSLGRANQETQYF
TRBJ1-1 TRBV3-1 - TRBD1 TGTGCCAGCAGCCAAAAGACAGGGGAGGCTGAAGCTTTCTTT CASSQKTGEAEAFF
TRBJ2-7 TRBV25-1 many - TGTGCCAGCAGTGAATACGGCGAGCAGTACTTC CASSEYGEQYF
TRBJ2-2 TRBV7-2 many - TGTGCCAGCAGGGCAGGGGTCGCCGGGGAGCTGTTTTTT CASRAGVAGELFF
TRBJ2-7 TRBV10-3 - - TGTGCCATCAGTGAGTCGAGGGGGGTTGCTACCTACGAGCAGTACTTC CAISESRGVATYEQYF
TRBJ2-3 TRBV28 few TRBD2 TGTGCCAGCATCGGGGGGGCCCGCACAGATACGCAGTATTTT CASIGGARTDTQYF
TRBJ2-2 TRBV5-6 few - TGTGCCAGCAGCTTGATCGCTTGGGACGGGGAGCTGTTTTTT CASSLIAWDGELFF
TRBJ1-1 TRBV15 few - TGTGCCACCAATCTTCTCCCGACAGCCCGAGGCACTGAAGCTTTCTTT CATNLLPTARGTEAFF
TRBJ1-1 TRBV3-1 few TRBD1 TGTGCCAGCAACAGGCCAGGGGGCACTGAAGCTTTCTTT CASNRPGGTEAFF
TRBJ2-3 TRBV6-1 many - TGTGCCAGCAGTGACCCCCAGTACGGCACAGATACGCAGTATTTT CASSDPQYGTDTQYF
TRBJ1-3 TRBV6-1 many TRBD1 TGTGCCAGCAGTCCTCCCTACAGGGGATCGGGAAACACCATATATTTT CASSPPYRGSGNTIYF
TRBJ1-5 TRBV27 few TRBD1 TGTGCCAGCAGTCCTTACCGGGACAGCCTCAATCAGCCCCAGCATTTT CASSPYRDSLNQPQHF
TRBJ1-2 TRBV19 many - TGTGCCAGTAGTATGAGCAGACACTCGGCTGGCTACACCTTC CASSMSRHSAGYTF
TRBJ1-1 TRBV9 - - TGTGCCAGCAGCGGGACAGAGGGGAGAAAAGCTTTCTTT CASSGTEGRKAFF
TRBJ2-3 TRBV28 many - TGTGCCAGCAACGTTGGGGCCCTAGCGAGCACAGATACGCAGTATTTT CASNVGALASTDTQYF
TRBJ1-1 TRBV11-2 many - TGTGCCAGCAGCCCCCTAGCCCCGGGAGCTTTCTTT CASSPLAPGAFF
TRBJ1-1 TRBV18 many - TGTGCCAGCTCACTTGAAATGGGGGCCGGTGGGACTGAAGCTTTCTTT CASSLEMGAGGTEAFF
TRBJ1-5 TRBV12-3/TRBV12-4 many - TGTGCCAGCAGTTTCCAGGGGATTGGGGATCAGCCCCAGCATTTT CASSFQGIGDQPQHF
TRBJ1-4 TRBV5-6 - TRBD1 TGTGCCAGCAACAAACAGGGGGCTAATGAAAAACTGTTTTTT CASNKQGANEKLFF
TRBJ2-1 TRBV12-3/TRBV12-4 many TRBD2 TGTGCCAGCGGCAGCGGGAGGAGTGAGCAGTTCTTC CASGSGRSEQFF
TRBJ2-2 TRBV25-1 few TRBD2 TGTGCCAGCAGTGAACCAGGACTAGCGGGAGGGTGGCACGGGGAGCTGTTTTTT CASSEPGLAGGWHGELFF
TRBJ1-4 TRBV10-3 - - TGTGCCATCAGTGATGCCGGGGGTCTGAATGAAAAACTGTTTTTT CAISDAGGLNEKLFF
TRBJ2-3 TRBV11-2 many TRBD1 TGTGCCAGCAGCTTAACAGGGGTGGGAGATACGCAGTATTTT CASSLTGVGDTQYF
TRBJ2-2 TRBV2 many - TGTGCCAGCAGTGATCAGGGGAGTCGTTCCGGGGAGCTGTTTTTT CASSDQGSRSGELFF
TRBJ1-6 TRBV14 few - TGTGCCAGCGTCCGGGACGAAGGATCACCCCTCCACTTT CASVRDEGSPLHF